The rows below give T cell receptor beta chains drawn from one sample of a study of Ad26.COV2.S vaccination and SARS-CoV-2 variants. Profiled with immunoSEQ multiplex PCR; TCRdb holds only in-frame clones, not every one. The sample has 300,000 to 400,000 clones, about 82% seen once. Material: peripheral blood, obtained in a trial of Ad26.COV2.S vaccine versus placebo. The receptors derive from a person between 18 and 65 years old who received the Ad26.COV2.S COVID-19 vaccine or a placebo. CDR3s include the opening cysteine and the closing phenylalanine or tryptophan. The D gene is left open where the match is weak.

cdr3_length,j_call,d_call,v_call,cdr3_aa
14,TRBJ1-4,NA,TRBV6-5,CASNRAATNEKLFF
13,TRBJ2-7,NA,TRBV18,CASSSDRSIEQYF
12,TRBJ1-1,TRBD1,TRBV10-3,CAISTGPTEAFF
16,TRBJ2-7,NA,TRBV11-1,CASSYRGRGTSYEQYF
14,TRBJ2-7,TRBD1,TRBV5-1,CASESGTGTYEQYF
13,TRBJ2-7,NA,TRBV6-2/TRBV6-3,CASSTPRTYEQYF
15,TRBJ1-2,TRBD1,TRBV29-1,CSVEDTGTGVYGYTF
16,TRBJ2-2,NA,TRBV27,CASSWGTLANTGELFF
17,TRBJ2-3,NA,TRBV11-2,CASSPIRRDEVTDTQYF
14,TRBJ2-3,NA,TRBV27,CASSSTQSTDTQYF
15,TRBJ1-5,NA,TRBV19,CASTVGMSSNQPQHF
14,TRBJ2-7,NA,TRBV13,CASSLEGPNYEQYF
14,TRBJ2-2,TRBD1,TRBV28,CASSLGTATGELFF
15,TRBJ2-7,TRBD2,TRBV2,CASSVGRDATYEQYF
13,TRBJ1-2,NA,TRBV12-3/TRBV12-4,CASSPPGVGGYTF
15,TRBJ1-1,NA,TRBV3-1/TRBV3-2,CASSQDGYGFPEAFF
15,TRBJ1-6,TRBD1,TRBV19,CASSSSQGNNSPLHF
17,TRBJ1-5,TRBD1,TRBV4-2,CASSLGFGTGGDQPQHF
15,TRBJ1-2,TRBD1,TRBV7-8,CASSLDGQGAYGYTF
14,TRBJ2-1,NA,TRBV7-8,CASSLVGDPNEQFF